These 24 T cell receptor beta chains share one sample of origin, sequenced in a study of T cell responses to AZD1222 COVID-19 vaccine. Here immunoSEQ multiplex PCR was the method, and the copy in TCRdb shows in-frame clones only, minus some. Of some 81,000 clones in the sample, 90% to 95% are singletons; the top ten hold more than 9%. The sequences come from peripheral blood, collected 28 days after the second AZD1222 dose. The source of these receptors is an adult who received the AZD1222 COVID-19 vaccine.

V gene TRBV2 combines with J gene TRBJ1-1; the match to TRBD1 covers 7 bases. V shed 5 bases, J shed 1 base, and the junction held 7 bases outside the gene matches. This CDR3 is built from 15 residues. Germline V gene lookup returns CDR1 SNHLY and CDR2 FYNNEI. CDR3 sequence: CASSPPGTANTEAFF. DNA for the CDR3: TGTGCCAGCAGTCCACCGGGGACAGCGAACACTGAAGCTTTCTTT.

The chain links TRBV7-2 to TRBJ2-7; 8 bases fit TRBD2. Germline V gives CDR1 SGHTA, CDR2 FQGNSA. This CDR3 has 14 amino acids. V was pared by 6 bases and J by 7 bases, with 11 bases of the junction left unmatched. The CDR3 coding sequence is TGTGCCAGCAGACACGGGGGACTAGTCTCAGAGCAGTACTTC. This sequence encodes CASRHGGLVSEQYF.

This rearrangement joins TRBV19 to TRBJ2-3; possible D gene TRBD2, 6 bases. The CDR3 totals 13 residues. In germline, CDR1 is LNHDA, CDR2 SQIVND (reference sequence). Trimming took 6 bases from V and 6 from J, leaving 13 bases between them. The CDR3 DNA reads TGTGCCAGTAGCCAGGGAGGTAGGGATACGCAGTATTTT. It specifies CASSQGGRDTQYF.

The V and J genes are TRBV10-3 and TRBJ2-2, with D tentatively TRBD2 (5 bases). V lost 4 bases and J 5 bases, leaving 8 bases between the germline ends. The CDR3 is made up of 13 amino acids. Germline-derived CDR1 and CDR2 are ENHRY and SYGVKD. As DNA, the CDR3 is TGTGCCATCAGTGCCACTAGTACCGGGGAGCTGTTTTTT. It specifies CAISATSTGELFF.

The chain couples TRBV14 to TRBJ2-6; D remains ambiguous. Trimming left V 4 bases short and J 1 base short, with 5 bases between. CDR1 SGHDN and CDR2 FVKESK come from the germline V gene. The CDR3 is made up of 14 amino acids. The chain's CDR3 is CASSLISGANVLTF. As DNA, the CDR3 is TGTGCCAGCAGCCTTATATCTGGGGCCAACGTCCTGACTTTC.

The rearrangement joins TRBV7-8 to TRBJ1-6, with D unclear. The CDR3 is made up of 14 amino acids. V shed 0 bases and J shed 9 bases, with 9 bases lying between them. Germline CDR1 is SGHVS and CDR2 is FQNEAQ. CDR3 in amino acids: CASSLAGFGSPLHF. The CDR3 DNA reads as TGTGCCAGCAGCTTAGCGGGTTTCGGTTCACCCCTCCACTTT. Using reference TRBV7-8 and TRBJ1-6 for the parts outside the CDR3, the full variable domain is GAGVSQSPRYKVAKRGQDVALRCDPISGHVSLFWYQQALGQGPEFLTYFQNEAQLDKSGLPSDRFFAERPEGSVSTLKIQRTQQEDSAVYLCASSLAGFGSPLHFGNGTRLTVT.

The chain recombines TRBV28 with TRBJ1-6, with D perhaps TRBD1 (5 bases). The CDR3 is made up of 16 amino acids. V lost 6 bases to trimming and J lost 2 bases, with 14 bases between them. The germline gives CDR1 MDHEN, CDR2 SYDVKM. The CDR3 DNA sequence: TGTGCCAGCAGCCTTATGGGGGACCCCTATAATTCACCCCTCCACTTT. Translation gives CASSLMGDPYNSPLHF. The entire variable domain, with the rest obtained from reference TRBV28 and TRBJ1-6, is as follows: DVKVTQSSRYLVKRTGEKVFLECVQDMDHENMFWYRQDPGLGLRLIYFSYDVKMKEKGDIPEGYSVSREKKERFSLILESASTNQTSMYLCASSLMGDPYNSPLHFGNGTRLTVT.

The J gene is TRBJ1-6, the V gene TRBV2; 11 nucleotides agree with TRBD1. Germline-derived CDR1 and CDR2 are SNHLY and FYNNEI. With V trimmed by 7 bases and J by 7 bases, 9 bases remained unmatched. The CDR3 has 16 amino acids. The CDR3 reads CASIRDRGFENSPLHF. The CDR3 DNA follows: TGTGCCAGCATCCGGGACAGGGGGTTCGAGAATTCACCCCTCCACTTT.

This rearrangement joins TRBV7-8 to TRBJ1-2; D unresolved. CDR1 and CDR2 from the germline V gene are SGHVS and FQNEAQ. This CDR3 has 16 amino acids. Trimming pared 4 bases from V and 5 bases from J, leaving 20 bases between. The CDR3 DNA follows: TGTGCCAGCAGCTCCCAACGAGTGGGCACGGGGTATGGCTACACCTTC. Encoded protein: CASSSQRVGTGYGYTF. Full variable domain (rest looked up from reference TRBV7-8 and TRBJ1-2): GAGVSQSPRYKVAKRGQDVALRCDPISGHVSLFWYQQALGQGPEFLTYFQNEAQLDKSGLPSDRFFAERPEGSVSTLKIQRTQQEDSAVYLCASSSQRVGTGYGYTFGSGTRLTVV.

This chain joins TRBV9 and TRBJ2-1; perhaps TRBD1 as D (6 bases). Germline CDR1 reads SGDLS; CDR2 reads YYNGEE. Trimming stripped 0 bases from V and 5 bases from J, with 9 bases between. The CDR3 loop spans 14 amino acids. The CDR3 here is CASSVAGQDNEQFF. As DNA, the CDR3 is TGTGCCAGCAGCGTAGCGGGACAAGACAATGAGCAGTTCTTC. The complete variable domain, with remaining parts taken from reference TRBV9 and TRBJ2-1, reads DSGVTQTPKHLITATGQRVTLRCSPRSGDLSVYWYQQSLDQGLQFLIQYYNGEERAKGNILERFSAQQFPDLHSELNLSSLELGDSALYFCASSVAGQDNEQFFGPGTRLTVL.

This sequence joins TRBV19 and TRBJ1-5, with 7 nucleotides matching TRBD1. J lost 0 bases, V lost 8 bases, and 10 bases had no gene match. The germline V gene has CDR1 LNHDA and CDR2 SQIVND (reference sequence). The CDR3 has 16 amino acids. CDR3 in amino acids: CASVAGQTYSNQPQHF. CDR3 nucleotides: TGTGCCAGTGTCGCGGGACAGACATATAGCAATCAGCCCCAGCATTTT.

V is TRBV11-3 and J is TRBJ1-1; D not certain. The V gene lost 3 bases and the J gene lost 1 base, with 3 bases spanning the gap. This CDR3 comprises 12 residues. Per germline, CDR1 SGHNT and CDR2 YENEEA. The CDR3 DNA reads TGTGCCAGCAGCTTTAGGAACACTGAAGCTTTCTTT. Residues: CASSFRNTEAFF.

The CDR3 region has the DNA TGTGCCAGCAGTGAACTGGGTGCTAGCGGGCAGAGCTCCTACGAGCAGTACTTC. Protein: CASSELGASGQSSYEQYF. The rearrangement links TRBV2 to TRBJ2-7; 8 bases map to TRBD2. CDR3 length: 18 residues. Germline assignment: CDR1 SNHLY and CDR2 FYNNEI. The junction had 12 bases not matched to a gene; V was cut back by 2 bases and J by 0 bases.

This chain connects TRBV10-1 to TRBJ2-1; D call uncertain. V was clipped by 8 bases and J by 4 bases, with 9 bases between them. The V gene's germline CDR1 is WNHNN and CDR2 SYGVQD (reference sequence). The CDR3 contains 12 residues. The CDR3 spells CASGEPYNEQFF. The DNA of the CDR3 is TGCGCCAGCGGAGAGCCTTACAATGAGCAGTTCTTC.

This chain links TRBV5-1 with TRBJ2-3, with 11 bases matching TRBD1. CDR1 is SGHRS, CDR2 YFSETQ, per germline. The CDR3 is 15 residues long. J gave up 4 bases and V 4 bases, and 5 bases lay outside the gene matches. CDR3 sequence reads: CASSGGTGGPDTQYF. The DNA of the CDR3 is TGCGCCAGCAGCGGGGGGACAGGGGGACCAGATACGCAGTATTTT. The entire variable domain, with the rest obtained from reference TRBV5-1 and TRBJ2-3, is as follows: KAGVTQTPRYLIKTRGQQVTLSCSPISGHRSVSWYQQTPGQGLQFLFEYFSETQRNKGNFPGRFSGRQFSNSRSEMNVSTLELGDSALYLCASSGGTGGPDTQYFGPGTRLTVL.

This chain joins TRBV6-6 and TRBJ2-3, with TRBD1 as a possible D gene (6 bases). Per the germline V gene, CDR1 is MNHNY and CDR2 is SVGAGI (reference sequence). Trimming stripped 6 bases from V and 4 bases from J, with 8 bases between. The CDR3 totals 12 residues. CDR3 in amino acids: CASRQGSDTQYF. The CDR3 coding sequence is TGTGCCAGCAGGCAGGGGTCAGATACGCAGTATTTT.

This chain links TRBV15 with TRBJ2-7; TRBD1 agrees at 10 bases. CDR1 LNHNV and CDR2 YYDKDF come from the germline V gene (reference sequence). J lost 7 bases, V lost 3 bases, and 12 bases had no gene match. The CDR3 consists of 16 residues. CDR3 bases: TGTGCCACCAGCAGTAGGAGGGGACAGGGGTTGGAAGAGCAGTACTTC. Its protein product is CATSSRRGQGLEEQYF.

The chain uses TRBV19 and TRBJ1-5; D unclear. CDR1 and CDR2 from the germline V gene are LNHDA and SQIVND (reference sequence). The V end was cut by 3 bases, the J end by 0 bases, with 6 bases between. CDR3 length equals 14 residues. In DNA, the CDR3 is TGTGCCAGTAGTATTCGGTCTAGCAATCAGCCCCAGCATTTT. This sequence encodes CASSIRSSNQPQHF.

The V gene is TRBV2, the J gene TRBJ1-6; the match to TRBD1 covers 8 bases. Germline V lookup: CDR1 SNHLY, CDR2 FYNNEI. V was pared by 7 bases and J by 7 bases, with 9 bases of the junction left unmatched. This CDR3 has 15 amino acids. CDR3 residues: CASTELDRGNSPLHF. The CDR3 DNA follows: TGTGCCAGCACCGAACTCGACAGGGGCAATTCACCCCTCCACTTT.

V usage is TRBV6-5 and J usage is TRBJ1-5; no firm D call. The length of the CDR3 is 10 residues. Trimming removed 6 bases from V and 4 bases from J, with 1 base in between. Germline CDR1 and CDR2: MNHEY and SVGAGI. The CDR3 reads CASRNQPQHF. DNA for the CDR3: TGTGCCAGCAGAAATCAGCCCCAGCATTTT.

V and J are TRBV18 and TRBJ2-1, with 10 bases fitting TRBD2. Unmatched junction bases numbered 9, after V lost 6 bases and J lost 4 bases. Germline V gene lookup returns CDR1 KGHSH and CDR2 LQKENI. The CDR3 consists of 16 residues. This chain's CDR3 is CASSPTATSGYNEQFF. In DNA, the CDR3 is TGTGCCAGCTCCCCCACGGCGACTAGCGGGTACAATGAGCAGTTCTTC.

The chain employs TRBV5-5 and TRBJ1-6; no firm D call. CDR1 is SGHKS and CDR2 is YYEKEE in the germline V gene (reference sequence). Trimming removed 1 base at V and 5 bases at J, with 16 bases between. CDR3 length: 17 amino acids. CDR3 loop: CASSLIGPTEDNSPLHF. CDR3 DNA: TGTGCCAGCAGCTTGATAGGGCCGACGGAGGATAATTCACCCCTCCACTTT.

The chain employs TRBV5-1 and TRBJ2-7; unclear D gene. V was trimmed by 1 base and J by 7 bases, leaving 6 bases between them. The length of the CDR3 is 11 residues. Germline assignment: CDR1 SGHRS and CDR2 YFSETQ. Written as DNA, the CDR3 is TGCGCCAGCAGCTTGTTGGGGGAGCAGTACTTC. Its translation: CASSLLGEQYF. The full variable domain, rest sourced from reference TRBV5-1 and TRBJ2-7, is KAGVTQTPRYLIKTRGQQVTLSCSPISGHRSVSWYQQTPGQGLQFLFEYFSETQRNKGNFPGRFSGRQFSNSRSEMNVSTLELGDSALYLCASSLLGEQYFGPGTRLTVT.

This chain joins TRBV19 and TRBJ1-1; 7 positions match TRBD1. This CDR3 is built from 13 residues. Germline loops: CDR1 LNHDA, CDR2 SQIVND (reference sequence). V dropped 3 bases and J dropped 4; count of bases not matched to a gene: 2. CDR3 bases: TGTGCCAGTAGTATTAACAGGGGCACTGAAGCTTTCTTT. This codes for CASSINRGTEAFF.